This T cell receptor beta chain was sequenced for a study of T cell responses to AZD1222 COVID-19 vaccine. This table comes from immunoSEQ multiplex PCR, and its TCRdb copy is limited to in-frame clones, with some not included. The data contain around 94,000 clones, around nine tenths of them singletons. The CDR3 loop spans 14 amino acids. Germline V gives CDR1 SGHNT, CDR2 YYREEE (reference sequence). The trim removed 6 bases at V and 3 bases at J, leaving 8 bases unmatched. On this clone itself: Its antigen remains unknown.

Whole-study results and caveats: Spike was spanned by vaccine-associated CD4 TCRs, which were dominant at 160-218 and 743-854. Following two doses of AZD1222, Spike-specific TCR breadth and depth rose.

The J gene is TRBJ1-2, the V gene TRBV5-4; 7 bases are a match to TRBD1. This receptor was identified in an adult in good health. Specimen: peripheral blood, collected on day 0 of AZD1222 vaccination. CDR3 residues: CASIRQGGDYGYTF. The CDR3 nucleotides read TGTGCCAGCATAAGACAGGGAGGGGACTATGGCTACACCTTC.